One and the same sample provided the 14 T cell receptor beta chains below, sequenced in a study of shared clonotypes between healthy human individuals. TCRdb keeps only in-frame clones here, not all; method: immunoSEQ multiplex PCR. Here the sample spans a few million clones, roughly 95% being singletons. CD8 cells regarded as naive lacked CD45RO, were positively chosen for CCR7, and omitted terminally differentiated effector memory CD45RA+ cells. Material: naive CD8+ T cells from PBMCs. The receptors were gathered from a man aged 18 to 29 in good health. Some clones in this sample may be carry-over from other donors' samples.

The chain links TRBV9 to TRBJ2-2; possibly TRBD1 for D (5 bases). Germline values: CDR1 SGDLS, CDR2 YYNGEE. V was clipped by 4 bases and J by 7 bases, with 20 bases between them. The CDR3 has 16 amino acids. The CDR3 coding sequence is TGTGCCAGCAGCCCCCCAGGGCGAGGTGTGGACGGGGAGCTGTTTTTT. This encodes CASSPPGRGVDGELFF.

The chain uses TRBV27 and TRBJ2-2, with 9 bases matching TRBD1. CDR3 length: 17 residues. Germline V gene sequence: CDR1 MNHEY, CDR2 SMNVEV (reference sequence). The V gene end was trimmed by 6 bases and the J gene end by 3 bases; junction bases not matched to a gene: 11. CDR3 coding DNA: TGTGCCAGCAGCCTACAGATTCGGACAGGGGACACCGGGGAGCTGTTTTTT. It translates to CASSLQIRTGDTGELFF.

The CDR3 bases are TGTGCCAGCAAGGACAGTTGGACTGAAGCTTTCTTT. This codes for CASKDSWTEAFF. The V and J genes are TRBV19 and TRBJ1-1, with D possibly matching TRBD1 (6 bases). Germline lookup yields CDR1 LNHDA and CDR2 SQIVND (reference sequence). V lost 9 bases, J lost 5 bases, and 13 bases lay in between. The CDR3 is 12 amino acids.

This chain connects TRBV7-9 to TRBJ1-2; D gene uncertain. The CDR3 has 11 amino acids. Trimming took 4 bases from V and 8 from J, leaving 8 bases between them. The germline CDR1 and CDR2 sequences are SEHNR and FQNEAQ (reference sequence). This CDR3 reads CASSSRAGYTF. CDR3 bases: TGTGCCAGCAGCTCCCGCGCCGGCTACACCTTC. The variable domain in full, with the rest retrieved from reference TRBV7-9 and TRBJ1-2, is DTGVSQNPRHKITKRGQNVTFRCDPISEHNRLYWYRQTLGQGPEFLTYFQNEAQLEKSRLLSDRFSAERPKGSFSTLEIQRTEQGDSAMYLCASSSRAGYTFGSGTRLTVV.

The chain joins TRBV7-9 to TRBJ1-2, with D possibly TRBD1 on 6 matching bases. Trimming stripped 5 bases from V and 0 bases from J, with 13 bases between. This CDR3 comprises 15 residues. The germline gives CDR1 SEHNR, CDR2 FQNEAQ (reference sequence). The CDR3 loop is CASSDRGTSNYGYTF. DNA of the CDR3: TGTGCCAGCAGCGACCGCGGGACATCTAACTATGGCTACACCTTC.

Note on this clone: This sample also contains other DNA sequences that code for the same CDR3. The CDR3 nucleotides are TGTGCTAGTGGTTTGGCTCCGGATGAGCAGTTCTTC. The encoded protein is CASGLAPDEQFF. The V call is TRBV12-5, the J call TRBJ2-1; D ambiguous. The CDR3 contains 12 residues. Trimming took 1 base from V and 8 from J, leaving 6 bases between them. Germline V CDR1 and CDR2: LGHNT, FRNRAP.

V usage is TRBV27 and J usage is TRBJ2-7; 7 bases fit TRBD1. There are 15 residues in the CDR3. Trimming removed 2 bases from V and 4 bases from J; junction bases left unmatched: 8. Germline V lookup: CDR1 MNHEY, CDR2 SMNVEV (reference sequence). The CDR3 sequence: CASSLVGDSAYEQYF. The CDR3 DNA follows: TGTGCCAGCAGTTTAGTCGGGGACAGCGCTTACGAGCAGTACTTC.

Only one count was recorded for this clone. This rearrangement joins TRBV4-3 to TRBJ2-3; tentatively, D is TRBD2 (5 bases). Trimming took 0 bases from V and 4 from J, leaving 11 bases between them. The length of the CDR3 is 15 residues. Germline-derived CDR1 and CDR2 are LGHNA and YSLEER. DNA for the CDR3: TGCGCCAGCAGCCAAGAGGACTTCTCAGCAGATACGCAGTATTTT. Protein: CASSQEDFSADTQYF.

V usage is TRBV5-1 and J usage is TRBJ2-5; 12 positions agree with TRBD2. There are 15 residues in the CDR3. In germline, CDR1 is SGHRS, CDR2 YFSETQ. J gave up 4 bases and V 0 bases, and 1 base lay outside the gene matches. The CDR3 bases are TGCGCCAGCAGCTTGGCTAGCGGGAGGGCAGAGACCCAGTACTTC. Protein: CASSLASGRAETQYF.

V gene TRBV10-1 combines with J gene TRBJ2-5, with a tentative D call TRBD1 (5 bases). Germline lookup yields CDR1 WNHNN and CDR2 SYGVQD (reference sequence). CDR3 length: 14 amino acids. V gave up 0 bases and J gave up 5 bases, with 10 bases separating them. The CDR3 here is CASSESSRAETQYF. The CDR3 nucleotides are TGCGCCAGCAGTGAGTCGAGCAGGGCCGAGACCCAGTACTTC.

The rearrangement joins TRBV28 to TRBJ2-7; D gene uncertain. From germline, CDR1 is MDHEN and CDR2 SYDVKM. The CDR3 extends over 12 amino acids. V shed 3 bases and J shed 7 bases, with 10 bases lying between them. The CDR3 DNA follows: TGTGCCAGCAGTTTTGGGCTTTTGGAGCAGTACTTC. Translated: CASSFGLLEQYF.

The chain links TRBV19 to TRBJ1-1; TRBD1 matches at 9 bases. With V trimmed by 7 bases and J by 5 bases, 5 bases remained unmatched. This CDR3 has 13 residues. CDR1 and CDR2 from the germline V gene are LNHDA and SQIVND (reference sequence). This chain's CDR3 is CASMDRGETEAFF. In nucleotides, the CDR3 is TGTGCCAGTATGGACAGGGGAGAGACTGAAGCTTTCTTT.

This chain uses TRBV15 with TRBJ2-2; D is unresolved. The V end was cut by 5 bases, the J end by 6 bases, with 13 bases between. The CDR3 covers 14 residues. Germline V gene data show CDR1 as LNHNV and CDR2 as YYDKDF (reference sequence). The CDR3 DNA follows: TGTGCCACCAGCCCCCCGGTTTGGGCCGGGGAGCTGTTTTTT. This sequence encodes CATSPPVWAGELFF.

The J gene is TRBJ1-3, the V gene TRBV9; D perhaps matches TRBD1 (5 bases). Germline V gene sequence: CDR1 SGDLS, CDR2 YYNGEE. Deletions cut 0 bases from V and 4 bases from J, with 17 bases between. This CDR3 has 17 residues. DNA for the CDR3: TGTGCCAGCAGCGTAGATGGGGTATGGGGCGCCGGAAACACCATATATTTT. It specifies CASSVDGVWGAGNTIYF. The whole variable domain, filled in from reference TRBV9 and TRBJ1-3, reads DSGVTQTPKHLITATGQRVTLRCSPRSGDLSVYWYQQSLDQGLQFLIQYYNGEERAKGNILERFSAQQFPDLHSELNLSSLELGDSALYFCASSVDGVWGAGNTIYFGEGSWLTVV.